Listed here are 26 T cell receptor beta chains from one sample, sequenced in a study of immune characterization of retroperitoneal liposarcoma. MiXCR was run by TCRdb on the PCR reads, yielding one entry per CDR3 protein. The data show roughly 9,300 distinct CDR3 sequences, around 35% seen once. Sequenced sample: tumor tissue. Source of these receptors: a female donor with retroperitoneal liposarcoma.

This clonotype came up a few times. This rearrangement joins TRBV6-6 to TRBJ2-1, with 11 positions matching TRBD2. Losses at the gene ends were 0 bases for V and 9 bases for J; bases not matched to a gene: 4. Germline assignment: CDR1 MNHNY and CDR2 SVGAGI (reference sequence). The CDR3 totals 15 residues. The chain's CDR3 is CASSYSTSGIFEQFF. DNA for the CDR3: TGTGCCAGCAGTTACTCGACTAGCGGGATTTTTGAGCAGTTCTTC.

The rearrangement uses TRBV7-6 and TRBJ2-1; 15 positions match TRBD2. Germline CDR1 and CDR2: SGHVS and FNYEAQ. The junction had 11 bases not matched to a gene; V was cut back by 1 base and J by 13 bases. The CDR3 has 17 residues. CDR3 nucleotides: TGTGCCAGCAGCTTAGGGACTAGCGGGAGGGCGCGAGAGACCCAGTTCTTC. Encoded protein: CASSLGTSGRARETQFF.

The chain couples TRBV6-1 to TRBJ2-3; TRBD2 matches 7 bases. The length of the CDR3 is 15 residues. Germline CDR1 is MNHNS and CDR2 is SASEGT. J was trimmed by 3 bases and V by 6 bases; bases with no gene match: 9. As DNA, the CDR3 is TGTGCCAGCAGGGCCCTAGCGGCCAGGACAGATACGCAGTATTTT. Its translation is CASRALAARTDTQYF.

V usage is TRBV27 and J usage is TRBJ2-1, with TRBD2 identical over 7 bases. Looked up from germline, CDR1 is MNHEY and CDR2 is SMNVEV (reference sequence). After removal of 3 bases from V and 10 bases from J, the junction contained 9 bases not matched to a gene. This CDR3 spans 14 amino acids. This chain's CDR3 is CASSFTSASYEQFF. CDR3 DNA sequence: TGTGCCAGCAGTTTCACTAGCGCGTCCTACGAGCAGTTCTTC.

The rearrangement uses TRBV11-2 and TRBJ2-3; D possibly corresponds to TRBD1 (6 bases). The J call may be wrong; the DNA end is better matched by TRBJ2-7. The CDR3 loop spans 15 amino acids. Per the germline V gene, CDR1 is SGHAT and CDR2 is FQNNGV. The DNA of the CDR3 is TGTGCCAGCAGCCACGCCGGGACACTAAACTACGAGCAGTACTTC. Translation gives CASSHAGTLNYEQYF.

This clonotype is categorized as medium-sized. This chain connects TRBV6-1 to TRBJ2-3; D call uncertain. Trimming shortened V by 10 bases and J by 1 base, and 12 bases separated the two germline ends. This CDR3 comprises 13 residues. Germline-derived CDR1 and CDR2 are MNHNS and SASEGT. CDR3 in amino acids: CATETSGTDTQYF. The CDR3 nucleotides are TGTGCCACCGAGACAAGCGGCACAGATACGCAGTATTTT.

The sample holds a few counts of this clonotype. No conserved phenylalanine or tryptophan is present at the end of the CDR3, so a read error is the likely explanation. In nucleotides, the CDR3 is TGTGCCAGCAGTGAAGTGGTGGGCGGCTTTGAGCAGTTCTCC. Translating it yields CASSEVVGGFEQFS. V and J are TRBV6-1 and TRBJ2-1; D unresolved. Looked up from germline, CDR1 is MNHNS and CDR2 is SASEGT. This CDR3 spans 14 amino acids. V shed 1 base and J shed 9 bases, with 13 bases lying between them.

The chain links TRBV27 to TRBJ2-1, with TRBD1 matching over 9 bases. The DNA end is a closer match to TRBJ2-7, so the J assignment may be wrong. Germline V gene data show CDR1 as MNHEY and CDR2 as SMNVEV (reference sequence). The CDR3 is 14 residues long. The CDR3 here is CASRDRGRSYEQYF. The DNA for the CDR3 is TGTGCCAGCAGAGACAGGGGGAGATCCTACGAGCAGTACTTC.

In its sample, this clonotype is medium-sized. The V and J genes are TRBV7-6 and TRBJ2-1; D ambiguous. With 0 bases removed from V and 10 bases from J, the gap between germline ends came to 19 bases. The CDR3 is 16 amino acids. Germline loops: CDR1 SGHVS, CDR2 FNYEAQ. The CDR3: CASSLALGGRPYEQFF. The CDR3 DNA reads TGTGCCAGCAGCTTAGCGTTAGGCGGCCGTCCCTACGAGCAGTTCTTC.

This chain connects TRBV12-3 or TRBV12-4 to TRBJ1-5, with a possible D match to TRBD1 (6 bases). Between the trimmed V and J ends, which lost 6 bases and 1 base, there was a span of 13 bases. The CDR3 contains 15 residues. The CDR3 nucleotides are TGTGCCAGCAGCCTAGGAAGGGGGAGCAATCAGCCCCAGCATTTT. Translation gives CASSLGRGSNQPQHF.

CDR3 nucleotide sequence: TGTGCCAGCAGTTTCGGACAATACTCCTACAATGAGCAGTTCTTC. It is translated as CASSFGQYSYNEQFF. The V and J genes are TRBV12-3 or TRBV12-4 and TRBJ2-1; possible D gene TRBD1, 5 bases. The CDR3 runs 15 residues. Trimming took off 3 bases at V and 0 bases at J, with 9 bases between the two ends.

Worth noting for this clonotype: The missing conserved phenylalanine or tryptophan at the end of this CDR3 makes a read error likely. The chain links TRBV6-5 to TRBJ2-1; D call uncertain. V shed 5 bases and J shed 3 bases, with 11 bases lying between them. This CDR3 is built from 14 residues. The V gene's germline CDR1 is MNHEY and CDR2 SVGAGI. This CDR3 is CASSPRRNYNEQFS. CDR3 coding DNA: TGTGCCAGCAGTCCTCGCCGAAACTACAATGAGCAGTTCTCC.

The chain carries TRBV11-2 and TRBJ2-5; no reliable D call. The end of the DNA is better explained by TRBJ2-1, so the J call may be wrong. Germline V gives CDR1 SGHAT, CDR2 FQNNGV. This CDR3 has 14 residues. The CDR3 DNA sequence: TGTGCCAGCAGCTTAGAAAACTGGGGCAATGAGCAGTTCTTC. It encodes CASSLENWGNEQFF.

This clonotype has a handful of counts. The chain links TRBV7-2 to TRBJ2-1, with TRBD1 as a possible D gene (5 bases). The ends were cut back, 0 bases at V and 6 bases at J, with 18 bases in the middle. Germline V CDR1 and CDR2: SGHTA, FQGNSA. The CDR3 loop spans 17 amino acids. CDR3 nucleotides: TGTGCCAGCAGCTTAGCGCTTAGGGGAACCGCGTCCAATGAGCAGTTCTTC. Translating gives CASSLALRGTASNEQFF.

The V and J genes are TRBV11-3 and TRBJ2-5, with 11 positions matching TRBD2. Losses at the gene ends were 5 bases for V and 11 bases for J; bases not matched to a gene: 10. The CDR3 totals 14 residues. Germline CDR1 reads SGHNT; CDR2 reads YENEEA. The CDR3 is CASSDRTSGLEQYF. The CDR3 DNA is TGTGCCAGCAGCGACCGGACTAGCGGGCTTGAGCAGTACTTC.

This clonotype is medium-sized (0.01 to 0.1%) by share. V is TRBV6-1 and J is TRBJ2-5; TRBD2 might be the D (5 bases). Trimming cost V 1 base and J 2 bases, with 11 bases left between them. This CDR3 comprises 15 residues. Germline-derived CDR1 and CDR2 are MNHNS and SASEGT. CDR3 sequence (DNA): TGTGCCAGCAGTGAAGAGGGAGTGCTGCAAGAGACCCAGTACTTC. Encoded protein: CASSEEGVLQETQYF.

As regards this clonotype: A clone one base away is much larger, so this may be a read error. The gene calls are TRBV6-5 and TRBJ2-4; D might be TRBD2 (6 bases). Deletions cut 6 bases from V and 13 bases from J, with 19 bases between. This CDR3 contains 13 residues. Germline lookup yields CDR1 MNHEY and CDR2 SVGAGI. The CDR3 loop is CASSTLRGAGQYF. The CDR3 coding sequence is TGTGCCAGCAGCACGTTAAGGGGTGCGGGGCAGTACTTC.

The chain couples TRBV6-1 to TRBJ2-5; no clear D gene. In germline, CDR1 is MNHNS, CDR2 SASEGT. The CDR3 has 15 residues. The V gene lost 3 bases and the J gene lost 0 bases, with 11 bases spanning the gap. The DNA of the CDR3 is TGTGCCAGCAGTGAGAGTCCGGCTAACCAAGAGACCCAGTACTTC. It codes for CASSESPANQETQYF.

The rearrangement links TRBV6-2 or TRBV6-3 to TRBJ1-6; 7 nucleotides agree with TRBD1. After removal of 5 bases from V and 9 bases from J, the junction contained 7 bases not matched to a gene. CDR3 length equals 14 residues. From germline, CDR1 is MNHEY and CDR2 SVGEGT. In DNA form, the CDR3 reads TGTGCCAGCAGTGAAACCCAGGGGGGTTCACCCCTCCACTTT. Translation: CASSETQGGSPLHF.

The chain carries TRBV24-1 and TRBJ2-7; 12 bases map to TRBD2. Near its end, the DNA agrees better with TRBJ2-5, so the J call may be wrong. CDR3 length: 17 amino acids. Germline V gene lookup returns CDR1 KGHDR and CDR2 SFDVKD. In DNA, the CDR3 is TGTGCCACCAGTGATCCCGGACTAGCGGGGATACAAGAGACCCAGTACTTC. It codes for CATSDPGLAGIQETQYF.

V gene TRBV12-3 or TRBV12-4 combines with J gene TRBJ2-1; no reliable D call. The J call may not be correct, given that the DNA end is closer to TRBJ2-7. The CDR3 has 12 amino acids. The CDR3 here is CASRPFLGEQYF. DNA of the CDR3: TGTGCCAGCAGGCCCTTTCTCGGTGAGCAGTACTTC.

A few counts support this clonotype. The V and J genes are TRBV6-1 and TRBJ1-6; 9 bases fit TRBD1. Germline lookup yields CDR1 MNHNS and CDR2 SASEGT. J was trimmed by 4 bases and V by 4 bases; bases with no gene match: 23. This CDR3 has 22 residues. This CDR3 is CASSGPGQGLILLPAYNSPLHF. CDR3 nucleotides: TGTGCCAGCAGTGGACCGGGACAGGGTCTCATTCTTCTGCCTGCGTATAATTCACCCCTCCACTTT.

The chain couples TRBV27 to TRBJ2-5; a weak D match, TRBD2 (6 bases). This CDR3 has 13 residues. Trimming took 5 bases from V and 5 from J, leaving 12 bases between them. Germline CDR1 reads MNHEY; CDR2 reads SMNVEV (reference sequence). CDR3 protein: CASSGRLGETQYF. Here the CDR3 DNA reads TGTGCCAGCAGTGGAAGACTAGGGGAGACCCAGTACTTC.

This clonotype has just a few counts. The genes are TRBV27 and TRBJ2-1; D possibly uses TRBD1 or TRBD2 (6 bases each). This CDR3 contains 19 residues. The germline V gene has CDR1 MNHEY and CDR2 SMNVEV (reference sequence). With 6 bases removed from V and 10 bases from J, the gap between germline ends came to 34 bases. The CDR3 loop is CASRLRGARVQAGEVEQFF. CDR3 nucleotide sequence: TGTGCCAGCAGGTTAAGGGGAGCAAGGGTGCAAGCAGGGGAGGTCGAGCAGTTCTTC.

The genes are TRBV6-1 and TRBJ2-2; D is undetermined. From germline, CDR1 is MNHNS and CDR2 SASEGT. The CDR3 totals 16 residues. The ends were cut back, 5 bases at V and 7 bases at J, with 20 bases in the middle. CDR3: CASSSVSTIGIGELFF. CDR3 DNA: TGTGCCAGCAGTTCCGTCTCCACGATAGGAATCGGGGAGCTGTTTTTT.

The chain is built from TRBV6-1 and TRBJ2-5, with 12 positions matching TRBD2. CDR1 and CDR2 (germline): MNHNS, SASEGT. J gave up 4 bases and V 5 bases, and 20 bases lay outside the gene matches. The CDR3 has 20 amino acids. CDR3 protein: CASSYSDYVASGRAVETQYF. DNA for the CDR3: TGTGCCAGCAGTTATTCTGACTACGTGGCTAGCGGGAGGGCCGTAGAGACCCAGTACTTC.